The present TCR beta chain was sequenced within a study of T cells in Graves' hyperthyroidism and ophthalmopathy. This clonotype occurred many times. The TCR beta CDR3 regions underwent amplification using RNA transcripts as the source. RT-PCR in the first round (using the HTBI primer set) targeted the TCR CDR3. TCRdb independently ran MiXCR on the multiplex PCR reads; one entry per CDR3 protein. The table includes approximately 700,000 distinct CDR3 sequences, roughly 15% detected once. V was cut by 4 bases and J by 5 bases, with 20 bases left in between. CDR1 DFQATT and CDR2 SNEGSKA come from the germline V gene (reference sequence). There are 15 residues in the CDR3.

The sequencing input was blood. The genes are TRBV20-1 and TRBJ2-5; tentatively, D is TRBD2 (6 bases). The origin of this receptor is a man between 18 and 35 years old with Graves' hyperthyroidism. Here the CDR3 reads CSANLDYNKRETQYF. CDR3 nucleotide sequence: TGCAGTGCTAACCTGGACTACAACAAGAGGGAGACCCAGTACTTC.